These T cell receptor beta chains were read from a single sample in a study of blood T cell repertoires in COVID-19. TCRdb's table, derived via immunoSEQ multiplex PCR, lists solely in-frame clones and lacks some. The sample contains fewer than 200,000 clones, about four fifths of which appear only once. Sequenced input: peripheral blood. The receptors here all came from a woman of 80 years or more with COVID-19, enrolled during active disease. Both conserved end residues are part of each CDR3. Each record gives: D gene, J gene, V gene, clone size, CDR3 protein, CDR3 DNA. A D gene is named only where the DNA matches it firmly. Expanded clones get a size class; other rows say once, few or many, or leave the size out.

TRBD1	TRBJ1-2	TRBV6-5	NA	CASRQGVRPYGYTF	TGTGCCAGCAGACAGGGGGTTCGTCCCTATGGCTACACCTTC
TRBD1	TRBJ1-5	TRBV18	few	CASSPGTGARQPQHF	TGTGCCAGCTCACCCGGGACAGGGGCTAGACAGCCCCAGCATTTT
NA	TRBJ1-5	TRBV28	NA	CASSLAGQKSSRLRVHQPQHF	TGTGCCAGCAGTTTAGCGGGGCAAAAATCCTCACGGTTGCGAGTCCATCAGCCCCAGCATTTT
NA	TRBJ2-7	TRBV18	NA	CASSPSRGAYEQYF	TGTGCCAGCTCACCAAGCAGGGGGGCCTACGAGCAGTACTTC
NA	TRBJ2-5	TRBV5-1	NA	CASSLAAETQYF	TGCGCCAGCAGCTTGGCTGCGGAGACCCAGTACTTC
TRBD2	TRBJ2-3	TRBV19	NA	CATRLAGSTDTQYF	TGTGCCACGAGACTAGCGGGGAGCACAGATACGCAGTATTTT
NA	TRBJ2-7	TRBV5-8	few	CASSFLGGSYEQYF	TGTGCCAGCAGCTTCTTGGGGGGCTCCTACGAGCAGTACTTC
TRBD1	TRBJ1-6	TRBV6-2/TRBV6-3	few	CASSKTGGINSPLHF	TGTGCCAGCAGCAAGACAGGGGGTATTAATTCACCCCTCCACTTT
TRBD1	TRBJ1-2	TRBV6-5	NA	CASSADRAYGYTF	TGTGCCAGCAGCGCGGACAGGGCCTATGGCTACACCTTC
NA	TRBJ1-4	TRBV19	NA	CASSMETTFNEKLFF	TGTGCCAGTAGTATGGAGACCACCTTTAATGAAAAACTGTTTTTT
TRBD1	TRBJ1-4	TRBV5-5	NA	CASSFYPLTGGASEKLFF	TGTGCCAGCAGCTTTTACCCCTTGACAGGGGGCGCTTCTGAAAAACTGTTTTTT
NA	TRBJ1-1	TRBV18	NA	CASSEQENTEAFF	TGTGCCAGCTCAGAACAGGAGAACACTGAAGCTTTCTTT
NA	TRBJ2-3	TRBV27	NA	CASSFTPVDTQYF	TGTGCCAGCAGTTTCACCCCGGTAGATACGCAGTATTTT
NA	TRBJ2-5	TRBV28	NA	CASNTAGATETQYF	TGTGCCAGCAATACAGCAGGGGCGACAGAGACCCAGTACTTC
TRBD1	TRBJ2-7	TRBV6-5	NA	CASGAPRGRLYEQYF	TGTGCCAGCGGGGCCCCGAGGGGGCGCCTCTACGAGCAGTACTTC